Here is one T cell receptor (beta chain) with its context. The data stem from a study of blood T cell repertoires in COVID-19. Looking at the study overall: Sample material is recorded as cDNA or gDNA derived from T cells, B-cell-depleted T cells, or PBMCs.

With 0 bases clipped from V and 4 bases from J, the junction kept 11 bases outside the gene matches. This CDR3 is 17 amino acids long. Germline V gene lookup returns CDR1 MGHRA and CDR2 YSYEKL. Original analysis: Scientists estimated how many nucleated cells there were by amplifying reference gene primers. Repertoires were generated with immunoSEQ multiplex PCR, while TCRdb's copy carries only in-frame clones and drops some. That table furnishes V, J and clone size, whereas the DNA furnished D and trimming. This table has 270,000 or so clones, approximately 89% appearing once. The sample consisted of peripheral blood. The clonotype comes from a woman aged 40 to 50 who had recovered from COVID-19. The rearrangement uses TRBV4-1 and TRBJ1-1; 7 bases map to TRBD1. CDR3 in amino acids: CASSQDWGQSFGTEAFF. CDR3 bases: TGCGCCAGCAGCCAAGATTGGGGACAGAGTTTTGGCACTGAAGCTTTCTTT.